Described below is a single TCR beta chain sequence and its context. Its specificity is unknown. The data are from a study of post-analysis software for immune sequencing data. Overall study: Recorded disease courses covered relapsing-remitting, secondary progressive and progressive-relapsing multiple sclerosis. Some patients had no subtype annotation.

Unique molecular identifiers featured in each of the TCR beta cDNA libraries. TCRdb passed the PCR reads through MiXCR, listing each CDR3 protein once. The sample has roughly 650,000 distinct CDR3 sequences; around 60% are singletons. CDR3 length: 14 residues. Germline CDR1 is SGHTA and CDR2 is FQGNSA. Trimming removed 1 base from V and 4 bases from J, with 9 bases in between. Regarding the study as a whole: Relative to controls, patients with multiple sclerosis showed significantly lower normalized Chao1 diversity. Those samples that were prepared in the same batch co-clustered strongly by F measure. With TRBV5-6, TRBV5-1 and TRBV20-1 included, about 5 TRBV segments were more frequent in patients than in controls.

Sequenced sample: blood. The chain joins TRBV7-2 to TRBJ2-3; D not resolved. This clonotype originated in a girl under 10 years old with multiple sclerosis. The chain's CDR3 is CASSLVSRSDTQYF. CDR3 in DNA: TGTGCCAGCAGCTTAGTATCCCGGTCAGATACGCAGTATTTT.